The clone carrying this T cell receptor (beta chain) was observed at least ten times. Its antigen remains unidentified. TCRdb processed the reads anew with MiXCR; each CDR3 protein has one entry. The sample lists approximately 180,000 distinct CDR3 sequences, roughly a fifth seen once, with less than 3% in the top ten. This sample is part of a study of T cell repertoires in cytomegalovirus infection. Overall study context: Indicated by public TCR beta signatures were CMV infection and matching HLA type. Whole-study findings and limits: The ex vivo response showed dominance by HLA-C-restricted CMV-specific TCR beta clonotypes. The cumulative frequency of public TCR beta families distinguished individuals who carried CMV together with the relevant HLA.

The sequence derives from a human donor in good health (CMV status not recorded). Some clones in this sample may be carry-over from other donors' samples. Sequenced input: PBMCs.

CDR3: CASSLSRVAGHETQYF. DNA of the CDR3: TGTGCCAGCAGCTTAAGCAGAGTAGCGGGTCATGAGACCCAGTACTTC. The chain carries TRBV7-8 and TRBJ2-5; 7 bases agree with TRBD2. The V gene's germline CDR1 is SGHVS and CDR2 FQNEAQ. J was trimmed by 5 bases and V by 2 bases; bases with no gene match: 11. The CDR3 covers 16 residues.